Listed here are 24 T cell receptor beta chains from one sample, sequenced in a study of cytomegalovirus exposure and HLA in healthy donors. The primer mix had 60 Vbeta and 13 Jbeta primers. Produced via immunoSEQ multiplex PCR; TCRdb's table is partial and in-frame only. There are about 130,000 clones in the sample; 80% to 90% occur only once, and 2% to 3% lies in the top ten. Sequencing was done on a sample of PBMCs. The receptors were gathered from a man over 45 in good health and CMV-seronegative.

This sequence joins TRBV6-6 and TRBJ2-5; 7 bases fit TRBD1. CDR1 MNHNY and CDR2 SVGAGI come from the germline V gene (reference sequence). CDR3 length equals 13 residues. With V trimmed by 2 bases and J by 4 bases, 1 base remained unmatched. In DNA form, the CDR3 reads TGTGCCAGCAGTTACCGACAGGGAGAGACCCAGTACTTC. It specifies CASSYRQGETQYF.

The genes are TRBV13 and TRBJ2-1, with 10 positions matching TRBD2. CDR1 is PRHDT and CDR2 is FYEKMQ in the germline V gene (reference sequence). The V gene end was trimmed by 0 bases and the J gene end by 5 bases; junction bases not matched to a gene: 4. This CDR3 comprises 16 residues. CDR3 sequence reads: CASSLGTAGGNNEQFF. The CDR3 coding sequence is TGTGCCAGCAGCTTAGGGACAGCGGGGGGGAACAATGAGCAGTTCTTC.

This chain connects TRBV7-2 to TRBJ2-4; a possible D gene is TRBD1 (6 bases). V lost 5 bases and J 8 bases, leaving 16 bases between the germline ends. Germline assignment: CDR1 SGHTA and CDR2 FQGNSA. The CDR3 loop spans 14 amino acids. CDR3 nucleotide sequence: TGTGCCAGCAGCCCTCAGGGGAGCGGAGACATTCAGTACTTC. Translating gives CASSPQGSGDIQYF.

The J gene is TRBJ2-5, the V gene TRBV5-1; TRBD2 matches 7 bases. TRBJ2-7 matches the DNA end more closely, so the J call is doubtful. Looked up from germline, CDR1 is SGHRS and CDR2 is YFSETQ. This CDR3 has 15 residues. CDR3 DNA: TGCGCCAGCAGCCCTAGCGGACACAACTCCTACGAGCAGTACTTC. As protein: CASSPSGHNSYEQYF.

The chain employs TRBV20-1 and TRBJ1-3; D gene uncertain. Germline V gene lookup returns CDR1 DFQATT and CDR2 SNEGSKA (reference sequence). This CDR3 region has 11 residues. Trimming stripped 7 bases from V and 0 bases from J, with 4 bases between. The CDR3: CSGGSGNTIYF. In DNA form, the CDR3 reads TGCAGTGGAGGCTCTGGAAACACCATATATTTT.

The rearrangement uses TRBV5-1 and TRBJ2-4; TRBD2 agrees at 9 bases. The CDR3 runs 17 residues. In germline, CDR1 is SGHRS, CDR2 YFSETQ. V lost 4 bases to trimming and J lost 6 bases; unmatched junction nucleotides: 14. This CDR3 reads CASSIKGLAGALNIQYF. The DNA for the CDR3 is TGCGCCAGCAGCATCAAGGGGTTAGCGGGGGCCTTAAACATTCAGTACTTC.

This chain uses TRBV14 with TRBJ1-2; no firm D call. This CDR3 comprises 14 residues. In germline, CDR1 is SGHDN, CDR2 FVKESK. V was trimmed by 0 bases and J by 8 bases, leaving 13 bases between them. CDR3 nucleotides: TGTGCCAGCAGCCAAGATTCTGAGGGCCGGGGCTACACCTTC. Its translation is CASSQDSEGRGYTF.

This clone was recorded once. J is TRBJ2-3 and V is TRBV4-3; 9 nucleotides align to TRBD2. CDR3 length equals 16 residues. The trim removed 3 bases at V and 3 bases at J, leaving 7 bases unmatched. The germline V gene has CDR1 LGHNA and CDR2 YSLEER. The CDR3 DNA is TGCGCCAGCAGCCAGGAACCTAGCGGGGCTACAGATACGCAGTATTTT. Translation: CASSQEPSGATDTQYF.

V gene TRBV7-9 combines with J gene TRBJ2-7; weak D call: TRBD1 (6 bases). The CDR3 totals 14 residues. The V gene's germline CDR1 is SEHNR and CDR2 FQNEAQ (reference sequence). V was pared by 3 bases and J by 3 bases, with 12 bases between. The CDR3 loop is CASSFDQGSYEQYF. The CDR3 coding sequence is TGTGCCAGCAGCTTCGACCAGGGGAGCTACGAGCAGTACTTC. The variable domain in full, completed from reference TRBV7-9 and TRBJ2-7, reads DTGVSQNPRHKITKRGQNVTFRCDPISEHNRLYWYRQTLGQGPEFLTYFQNEAQLEKSRLLSDRFSAERPKGSFSTLEIQRTEQGDSAMYLCASSFDQGSYEQYFGPGTRLTVT.

The V call is TRBV7-9, the J call TRBJ2-3, with D tentatively TRBD2 (5 bases). CDR3 size: 15 residues. V lost 2 bases and J 0 bases, leaving 9 bases between the germline ends. Germline CDR1 reads SEHNR; CDR2 reads FQNEAQ (reference sequence). The CDR3 protein is CASSLFGGSTDTQYF. The DNA for the CDR3 is TGTGCCAGCAGCTTATTTGGCGGGAGCACAGATACGCAGTATTTT.

The table lists this clone with a count of one. The genes are TRBV4-2 and TRBJ1-2; D is ambiguous. Germline-derived CDR1 and CDR2 are LGHNA and YNFKEQ. The CDR3 loop spans 15 amino acids. V lost 0 bases and J 0 bases, leaving 8 bases between the germline ends. The CDR3: CASSQDYSSNYGYTF. CDR3 DNA: TGTGCCAGCAGCCAAGATTACTCGTCTAACTATGGCTACACCTTC.

The chain uses TRBV5-4 and TRBJ1-2; maybe TRBD1 (6 bases). The CDR3 consists of 15 residues. CDR1 is SGHNT, CDR2 YYREEE, per germline (reference sequence). Trimming took off 2 bases at V and 3 bases at J, with 14 bases between the two ends. The chain's CDR3 is CASSFHTTGDYGYTF. CDR3 in DNA: TGTGCCAGCAGCTTCCACACGACAGGTGACTATGGCTACACCTTC.

This clone has more than one count but fewer than ten. This sequence joins TRBV2 and TRBJ1-2; D call uncertain. There are 15 residues in the CDR3. V lost 7 bases and J 0 bases, leaving 15 bases between the germline ends. The V gene's germline CDR1 is SNHLY and CDR2 FYNNEI. CDR3: CASTWSFRANYGYTF. CDR3 bases: TGTGCCAGCACATGGAGTTTTCGAGCTAACTATGGCTACACCTTC.

V usage is TRBV5-4 and J usage is TRBJ2-5; 9 positions agree with TRBD1. V shed 0 bases and J 4 bases; nucleotides not matched to a gene: 13. Germline values: CDR1 SGHNT, CDR2 YYREEE (reference sequence). There are 18 residues in the CDR3. The chain's CDR3 is CASSLAGRTGVSRETQYF. In DNA, the CDR3 is TGTGCCAGCAGCTTGGCCGGAAGGACAGGGGTTTCTCGAGAGACCCAGTACTTC.

This clone was seen just once. The chain links TRBV5-1 to TRBJ2-2; D is perhaps TRBD2 (6 bases). Germline-derived CDR1 and CDR2 are SGHRS and YFSETQ. With 3 bases removed from V and 4 bases from J, the gap between germline ends came to 13 bases. CDR3 length: 15 residues. Written as DNA, the CDR3 is TGCGCCAGCAGCTACCGGACGGGAGTCACCGGGGAGCTGTTTTTT. It encodes CASSYRTGVTGELFF. Supplemented by reference TRBV5-1 and TRBJ2-2, the full variable domain reads KAGVTQTPRYLIKTRGQQVTLSCSPISGHRSVSWYQQTPGQGLQFLFEYFSETQRNKGNFPGRFSGRQFSNSRSEMNVSTLELGDSALYLCASSYRTGVTGELFFGEGSRLTVL.

V is TRBV5-4 and J is TRBJ1-1; the D is unclear. CDR1 and CDR2 (germline): SGHNT, YYREEE (reference sequence). V lost 0 bases and J 2 bases, leaving 11 bases between the germline ends. The CDR3 sequence is 15 residues long. The CDR3 region is CASSLDAGFNTEAFF. For the CDR3, the DNA is TGTGCCAGCAGCTTGGACGCGGGGTTCAACACTGAAGCTTTCTTT.

The chain joins TRBV19 to TRBJ2-7, with TRBD1 identical over 10 bases. The germline gives CDR1 LNHDA, CDR2 SQIVND (reference sequence). The CDR3 loop spans 14 amino acids. V lost 6 bases, J lost 4 bases, and 6 bases stayed unmatched. The CDR3 reads CASSAGTGEYEQYF. The CDR3 DNA sequence: TGTGCCAGTAGCGCCGGGACAGGGGAATACGAGCAGTACTTC.

The chain employs TRBV29-1 and TRBJ2-2, with 9 bases fitting TRBD1. This CDR3 spans 12 amino acids. J lost 7 bases, V lost 7 bases, and 4 bases had no gene match. CDR1 and CDR2 from the germline V gene are SQVTM and ANQGSEA. This CDR3 reads CSGTGDGGELFF. CDR3 bases: TGCAGCGGGACAGGGGACGGCGGGGAGCTGTTTTTT.

J is TRBJ1-3 and V is TRBV5-6; 8 bases fit TRBD1. In germline, CDR1 is SGHDT, CDR2 YYEEEE. The CDR3 runs to 14 residues. V shed 3 bases, J shed 4 bases, and the junction held 3 bases outside the gene matches. CDR3 bases: TGTGCCAGCAGCTATACAGGGGGGGGAAACACCATATATTTT. Translation: CASSYTGGGNTIYF. Combining the CDR3 with reference TRBV5-6 and TRBJ1-3 gives the whole variable domain DAGVTQSPTHLIKTRGQQVTLRCSPKSGHDTVSWYQQALGQGPQFIFQYYEEEERQRGNFPDRFSGHQFPNYSSELNVNALLLGDSALYLCASSYTGGGNTIYFGEGSWLTVV.

As DNA, the CDR3 is TGTGCCAGCAGTTACGGACAAGGCCGCCAGCCCCAGCATTTT. This gives the protein CASSYGQGRQPQHF. The rearrangement links TRBV6-6 to TRBJ1-5; possibly TRBD1 for D (5 bases). V was pared by 2 bases and J by 7 bases, with 12 bases between. The CDR3 sequence is 14 residues long. Germline values: CDR1 MNHNY, CDR2 SVGAGI (reference sequence).

This clone was observed a handful of times. The chain links TRBV6-1 to TRBJ1-2; D is uncertain. The germline V and J ends were trimmed by 3 bases and 5 bases, with 19 bases remaining between them. Germline V gives CDR1 MNHNS, CDR2 SASEGT. The CDR3 is 16 residues long. CDR3 sequence: CASSDKNVNNQYGYTF. In DNA, the CDR3 is TGTGCCAGCAGTGATAAGAATGTGAACAATCAATATGGCTACACCTTC.

This clone came up a few times. This chain connects TRBV4-1 to TRBJ2-7, with D hard to call. This CDR3 comprises 16 residues. The V gene lost 1 base and the J gene lost 2 bases, with 15 bases spanning the gap. Germline V gives CDR1 MGHRA, CDR2 YSYEKL. CDR3 amino acids: CASSQVGRTRTYEQYF. The CDR3 DNA reads TGCGCCAGCAGCCAAGTTGGGCGAACAAGAACCTACGAGCAGTACTTC.

In its sample, this clone was seen once. The CDR3 sequence: CASSLAGVPNYGYTF. The CDR3 DNA reads TGTGCCAGCAGCCTAGCAGGGGTGCCAAACTATGGCTACACCTTC. This rearrangement joins TRBV14 to TRBJ1-2, with TRBD1 as a possible D gene (6 bases). The V end lost 4 bases, the J end lost 2 bases, and 14 bases lay between the germline ends. CDR1 and CDR2 (germline): SGHDN, FVKESK. This CDR3 region has 15 residues.

This clone appeared once. The chain employs TRBV6-5 and TRBJ1-5; 11 bases line up with TRBD1. The CDR3 spans 14 residues. CDR1 is MNHEY and CDR2 is SVGAGI in the germline V gene. After removal of 6 bases from V and 6 bases from J, the junction contained 4 bases not matched to a gene. CDR3 in amino acids: CASSSGQGVQPQHF. The DNA of the CDR3 is TGTGCCAGCAGCTCGGGACAGGGGGTTCAGCCCCAGCATTTT.